Given below is one TCR beta chain in context. Its antigen is still unknown. The protocol was immunoSEQ multiplex PCR, while the TCRdb copy is restricted to in-frame clones and leaves out a portion. The table has some 120,000 clones, more than 75% seen once. This specimen comes from a study of T cell responses to AZD1222 COVID-19 vaccine. V gave up 4 bases and J gave up 3 bases, with 17 bases separating them. CDR1 and CDR2 (germline): SGHRS, YFSETQ. CDR3 length: 15 amino acids. Notes on the study in general: With two AZD1222 doses given, Spike-specific TCR breadth and depth both rose. Mostly white British, mostly female donors; authors suggested clonal diversity may be underestimated. Repertoire sampling was restricted to post-peak T cell response timepoints. In the spike-specific TCR repertoire, nearly half reportedly target unmutated variant regions.

This specimen consisted of peripheral blood, obtained on day 0 of AZD1222 vaccination. This rearrangement joins TRBV5-1 to TRBJ2-7; D may be TRBD1 (7 bases). The TCR sequence derives from an adult in good health. CDR3 residues: CASSLEGTVFYEQYF. The CDR3, as DNA: TGCGCCAGCAGCCTGGAGGGGACAGTTTTCTACGAGCAGTACTTC.